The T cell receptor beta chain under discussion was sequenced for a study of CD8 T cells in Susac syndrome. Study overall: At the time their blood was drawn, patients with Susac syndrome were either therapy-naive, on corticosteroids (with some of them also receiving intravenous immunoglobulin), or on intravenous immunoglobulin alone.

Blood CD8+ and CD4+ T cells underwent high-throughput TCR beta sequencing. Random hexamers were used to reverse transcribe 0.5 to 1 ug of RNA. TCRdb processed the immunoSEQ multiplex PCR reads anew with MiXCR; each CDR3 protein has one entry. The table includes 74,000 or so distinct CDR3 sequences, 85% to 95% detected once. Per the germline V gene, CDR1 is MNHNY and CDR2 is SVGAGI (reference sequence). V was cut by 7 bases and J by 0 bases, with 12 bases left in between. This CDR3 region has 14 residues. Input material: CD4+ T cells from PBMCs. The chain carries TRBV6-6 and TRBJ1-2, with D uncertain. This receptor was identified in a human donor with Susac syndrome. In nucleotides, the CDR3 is TGTGCCAGCATCCCGGACCTGACTAACTATGGCTACACCTTC. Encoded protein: CASIPDLTNYGYTF.